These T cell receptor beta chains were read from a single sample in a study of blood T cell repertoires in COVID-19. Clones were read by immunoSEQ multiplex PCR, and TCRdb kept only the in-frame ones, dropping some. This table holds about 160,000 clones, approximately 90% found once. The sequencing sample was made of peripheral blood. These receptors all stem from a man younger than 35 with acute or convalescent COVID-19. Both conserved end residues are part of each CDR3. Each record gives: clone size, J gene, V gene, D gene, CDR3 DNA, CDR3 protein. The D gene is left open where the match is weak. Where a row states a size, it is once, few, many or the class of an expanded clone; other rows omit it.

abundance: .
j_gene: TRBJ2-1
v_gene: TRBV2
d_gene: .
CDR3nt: TGTGCCAGCAGTGACAGTCCCTCCTACAATGAGCAGTTCTTC
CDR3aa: CASSDSPSYNEQFF

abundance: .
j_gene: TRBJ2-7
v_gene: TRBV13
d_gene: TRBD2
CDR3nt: TGTGCCAGCAGCAAAACTAGCGGGGAAGGATGGAGCTCCTACGAGCAGTACTTC
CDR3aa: CASSKTSGEGWSSYEQYF

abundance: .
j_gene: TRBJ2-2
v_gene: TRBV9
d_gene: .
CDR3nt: TGTGCCAGCAGCGCCACAGGGGGGGCCGGGGAGCTGTTTTTT
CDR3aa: CASSATGGAGELFF

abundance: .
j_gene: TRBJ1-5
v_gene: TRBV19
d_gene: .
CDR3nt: TGTGCCACCCGGTCGACAGGTTATCAGCCCCAGCATTTT
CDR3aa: CATRSTGYQPQHF

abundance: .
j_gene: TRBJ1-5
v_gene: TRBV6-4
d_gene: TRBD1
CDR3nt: TGTGCCAGCAGTGACGGGACAGGGGTGAATCAGCCCCAGCATTTT
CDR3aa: CASSDGTGVNQPQHF

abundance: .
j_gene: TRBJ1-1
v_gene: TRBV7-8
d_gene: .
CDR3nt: TGTGCCAGCAGCTTCGACATCGCAGAAGGCCCGAACACTGAAGCTTTCTTT
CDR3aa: CASSFDIAEGPNTEAFF

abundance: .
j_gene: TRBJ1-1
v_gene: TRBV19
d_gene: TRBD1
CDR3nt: TGTGCCAGTAGAGGGATTACCGGGACAGGGAATGAAGCTTTCTTT
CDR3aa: CASRGITGTGNEAFF

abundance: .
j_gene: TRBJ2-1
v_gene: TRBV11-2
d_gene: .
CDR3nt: TGTGCCAGCAGCTTAATGTTCGCGGAGCAGTTCTTC
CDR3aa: CASSLMFAEQFF

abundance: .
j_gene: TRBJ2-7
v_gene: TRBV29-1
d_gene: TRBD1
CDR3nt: TGCAGCGTTGTGGGGGGACAGGCGACAGACGACGAGCAGTACTTC
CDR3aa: CSVVGGQATDDEQYF

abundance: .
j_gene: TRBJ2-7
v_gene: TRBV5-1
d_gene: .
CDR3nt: TGCGCCAGTCAAGGCTGGGGCCAAAGTTCCTACGAGCAGTACTTC
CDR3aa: CASQGWGQSSYEQYF

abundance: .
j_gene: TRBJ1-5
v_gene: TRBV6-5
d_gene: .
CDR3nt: TGTGCCAGCAGTTTAACAGATAGCAATCAGCCCCAGCATTTT
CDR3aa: CASSLTDSNQPQHF

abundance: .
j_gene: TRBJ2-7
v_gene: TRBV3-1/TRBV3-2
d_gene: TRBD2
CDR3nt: TGTGCCAGCAGGGACTTAGCGGGAGGGTGGTACGAGCAGTACTTC
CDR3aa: CASRDLAGGWYEQYF

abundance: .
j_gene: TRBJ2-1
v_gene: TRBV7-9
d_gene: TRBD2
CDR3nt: TGTGCCAGCAGCCATTTAGGGGAGGGTACCTACAATGAGCAGTTCTTC
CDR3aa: CASSHLGEGTYNEQFF

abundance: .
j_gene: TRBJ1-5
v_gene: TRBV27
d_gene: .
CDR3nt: TGTGCCAGCAGTTTATCTGGCCAGGCCCGCAATCAGCCCCAGCATTTT
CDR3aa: CASSLSGQARNQPQHF

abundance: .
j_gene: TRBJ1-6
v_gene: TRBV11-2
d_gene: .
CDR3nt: TGTGCCAGCAGCCTCCCGGGGGGAGATTCACCCCTCCACTTT
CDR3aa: CASSLPGGDSPLHF

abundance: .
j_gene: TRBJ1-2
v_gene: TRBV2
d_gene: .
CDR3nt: TGTGCCAGCAGCCGCGGGGGAACGAACTATGGCTACACCTTC
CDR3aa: CASSRGGTNYGYTF

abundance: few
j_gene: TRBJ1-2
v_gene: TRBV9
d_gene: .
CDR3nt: TGTGCCAGCAGCGTAGGGGCAGAAACCTATGGCTACACCTTC
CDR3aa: CASSVGAETYGYTF

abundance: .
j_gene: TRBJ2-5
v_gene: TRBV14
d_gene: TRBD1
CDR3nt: TGTGCCAGCAGCCCTAGGACAGGGAAAGTGCGAGAGACCCAGTACTTC
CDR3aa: CASSPRTGKVRETQYF

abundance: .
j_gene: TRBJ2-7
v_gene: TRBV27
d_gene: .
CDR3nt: TGTGCCAGCAGTCCACCGAGCTCCTACGAGCAGTACTTC
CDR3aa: CASSPPSSYEQYF

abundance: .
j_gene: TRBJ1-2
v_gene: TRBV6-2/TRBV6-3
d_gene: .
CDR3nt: TGTGCCAGCACCCCCAGGGATAACTATGGCTACACCTTC
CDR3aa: CASTPRDNYGYTF

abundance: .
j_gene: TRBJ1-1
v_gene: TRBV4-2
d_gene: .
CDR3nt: TGTGCCAGCAGCCAAGCCGGTACCATGAACACTGAAGCTTTCTTT
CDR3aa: CASSQAGTMNTEAFF

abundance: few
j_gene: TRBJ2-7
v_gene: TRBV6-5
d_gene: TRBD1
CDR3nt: TGTGCCAGCAGTTACGACGAGACAGGGGGCTACGAGCAGTACTTC
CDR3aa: CASSYDETGGYEQYF

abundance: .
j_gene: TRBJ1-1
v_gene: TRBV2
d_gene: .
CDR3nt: TGTGCCAGCAGTGAATGGGGGGGGGAAGCTTTCTTT
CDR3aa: CASSEWGGEAFF